The sequence of this TCR beta chain was determined in a study of CD8 T cells in ankylosing spondylitis. Findings and limits, study-wide: Several of the motif variants were reported before in synovial fluid and blood from reactive arthritis. The disease-linked clones had a CD8+ phenotype and low blood frequencies. A motif in TCR beta, a set of several highly homologous variants, appeared characteristic of ankylosing spondylitis blood. Matched synovial fluid from ankylosing spondylitis patients was reported to be enriched for disease-linked clones.

CDR3 length: 12 residues. CDR1 and CDR2 from the germline V gene are MNHEY and SVGAGI. Deletions cut 5 bases from V and 12 bases from J, with 14 bases between. As the method for making TCR beta libraries, quantitative 5'-RACE with molecular barcodes was used. In TCRdb, the 5' RACE reads were re-called with MiXCR into one record per CDR3 protein. The sample has almost 400,000 distinct CDR3 sequences, approximately 20% seen once. Worth noting for this clonotype: What it binds is not known.

This clonotype was obtained from a male donor with ankylosing spondylitis. The chain is built from TRBV6-5 and TRBJ2-1; no reliable D call. The specimen sequenced was blood, either unsorted or a sorted T cell fraction (not recorded which). DNA for the CDR3: TGTGCCAGCAGTCCGAATTGGAAGGGGCAGTTCTTC. Amino acids: CASSPNWKGQFF.